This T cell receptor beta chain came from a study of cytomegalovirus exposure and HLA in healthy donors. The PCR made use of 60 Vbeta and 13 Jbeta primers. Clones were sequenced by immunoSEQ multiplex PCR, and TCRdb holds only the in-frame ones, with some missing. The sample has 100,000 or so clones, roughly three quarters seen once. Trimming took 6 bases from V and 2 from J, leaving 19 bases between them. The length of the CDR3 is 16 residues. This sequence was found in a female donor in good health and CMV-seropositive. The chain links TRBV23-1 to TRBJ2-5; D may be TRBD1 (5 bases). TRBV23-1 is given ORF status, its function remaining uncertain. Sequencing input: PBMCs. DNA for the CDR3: TGCGCCAGCAGCCAAGGGGCCTACCGCAGGCAAGAGACCCAGTACTTC. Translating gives CASSQGAYRRQETQYF.